This T cell receptor beta chain was recorded in a study of blood T cell repertoires in COVID-19. Across the study: Sites in the United States, Italy and Spain provided acute and convalescent COVID-19 samples. T cells, B-cell-depleted T cells, or PBMCs provided the cDNA or gDNA that served as material.

The CDR3 runs 12 residues. Per the germline V gene, CDR1 is SNHLY and CDR2 is FYNNEI. The V segment lost 10 bases and the J segment 4 bases; nucleotides outside the gene matches: 5. In the authors' methods: Estimation of nucleated cell counts relied on the amplification of reference gene primers. The data were produced by immunoSEQ multiplex PCR, yet TCRdb's version contains in-frame clones alone and is incomplete. V, J and clone size were drawn from that table, and D and trimming were deduced from the DNA. The sample carries some 100,000 clones, over 75% recorded once. The chain links TRBV2 to TRBJ2-5; 8 bases are a match to TRBD2. The sequence was obtained from a woman in her sixties or seventies with acute or convalescent COVID-19. Sequencing was performed on peripheral blood. CDR3 coding DNA: TGTGCCATCCGGGGGGGGGTAGAGACCCAGTACTTC. It yields the protein CAIRGGVETQYF. Drawing the rest from reference TRBV2 and TRBJ2-5, the complete variable domain is EPEVTQTPSHQVTQMGQEVILRCVPISNHLYFYWYRQILGQKVEFLVSFYNNEISEKSEIFDDQFSVERPDGSNFTLKIRSTKLEDSAMYFCAIRGGVETQYFGPGTRLLVL.